This T cell receptor beta chain was obtained from a study of blood T cell repertoires in COVID-19. Across the study: Acute and convalescent COVID-19 samples came from the United States, Italy and Spain. T cells, B-cell-depleted T cells, or PBMCs provided the cDNA or gDNA that served as material.

This CDR3 is 14 amino acids long. Germline V gene lookup returns CDR1 MDHEN and CDR2 SYDVKM. Trimming cost V 5 bases and J 6 bases; bases outside gene matches: 9. Generated by immunoSEQ multiplex PCR, the TCRdb table keeps only in-frame clones and is missing some. This table has about 70,000 clones, approximately 80% appearing once. The sample was peripheral blood. The clonotype originates from a human donor in a cohort sampled during active COVID-19. V and J are TRBV28 and TRBJ1-1, with 7 bases matching TRBD1. The CDR3 DNA sequence: TGTGCCAGCAGTACCTCACAGGGGAGCCCTGAAGCTTTCTTT. Amino acid sequence: CASSTSQGSPEAFF.